This T cell receptor (beta chain) appears in the sequencing data of a study of identifying expanded T cells in peripheral blood. Profiled with immunoSEQ multiplex PCR; TCRdb holds only in-frame clones, not every one. The sample records about 100,000 clones, roughly 86% being singletons. This clonotype was obtained from a person between 18 and 75 years old in good health. The specimen was blood.

The CDR3 coding sequence is TGCAGCGTCCCTGGGGGCACCGGGGAGCTGTTTTTT. This codes for CSVPGGTGELFF. This chain uses TRBV29-1 with TRBJ2-2, with D perhaps TRBD1 or TRBD2 (5 bases each). This CDR3 contains 12 residues. Germline V lookup: CDR1 SQVTM, CDR2 ANQGSEA. V was trimmed by 6 bases and J by 4 bases, leaving 9 bases between them.